Listed here is a single T cell receptor beta chain. Its antigen is undetermined. These data are taken from a study of cytomegalovirus exposure and HLA in healthy donors. Researchers ran the PCR with 60 Vbeta and 13 Jbeta primers. Produced via immunoSEQ multiplex PCR; TCRdb's table is partial and in-frame only. Here the sample spans more than 95,000 clones, 74% being singletons. Germline V gives CDR1 LGHNA, CDR2 YNFKEQ. The CDR3 is made up of 17 amino acids. Trimming removed 0 bases at V and 1 base at J, with 15 bases between. Study-level points and caveats: With DRB1 most and HLA-C fewest, TCR association rates differed between HLA loci in a later analysis. Later analysis identified a missense DCLRE1C variant that was linked to TCR beta V- and J-gene trimming. The number of N-insertions in an Asian-associated ancestry cluster was reportedly below the approximately 680-donor mean in a later analysis.

This sequence was found in a woman in her forties or fifties in good health and CMV-seropositive. Sequenced: PBMCs. The rearrangement links TRBV4-2 to TRBJ1-2, with a weak D call TRBD1 (5 bases). Written as DNA, the CDR3 is TGTGCCAGCAGCCAAGAAGTAGGGGCAGGGTTTAACTATGGCTACACCTTC. Its protein is CASSQEVGAGFNYGYTF.